Presented here are 5 T cell receptor beta chains from one specimen sequenced in a study of blood T cell repertoires in COVID-19. The method was immunoSEQ multiplex PCR; TCRdb's version includes in-frame clones alone and lacks a portion of them. The sample comprises about 310,000 clones, around nine tenths of which are singletons, and about 1.2% rests with the top ten. Sequencing was performed on peripheral blood. These receptors were taken from a man between 65 and 85 years old with acute or convalescent COVID-19.

This chain links TRBV27 with TRBJ2-1; D is ambiguous. The V gene lost 5 bases and the J gene lost 10 bases, with 12 bases spanning the gap. The germline gives CDR1 MNHEY, CDR2 SMNVEV (reference sequence). The CDR3 has 12 residues. As DNA, the CDR3 is TGTGCCAGCAGTCCCCAGGTTGGAGAGCAGTTCTTC. As protein: CASSPQVGEQFF.

V is TRBV7-2 and J is TRBJ2-5; 11 bases are a match to TRBD2. V trimming: 0 bases; J trimming: 2 bases; junction bases outside the gene matches: 2. The CDR3 spans 16 residues. Germline V gene data show CDR1 as SGHTA and CDR2 as FQGNSA. The CDR3 DNA follows: TGTGCCAGCAGCTTAGCCACTAGCGGGGGTCAAGAGACCCAGTACTTC. It codes for CASSLATSGGQETQYF.

The chain couples TRBV2 to TRBJ2-7, with 10 bases fitting TRBD1. This CDR3 spans 15 amino acids. With 4 bases clipped from V and 0 bases from J, the junction kept 3 bases outside the gene matches. Germline lookup yields CDR1 SNHLY and CDR2 FYNNEI. The CDR3 is CASSGQGASSYEQYF. CDR3 in DNA: TGTGCCAGCAGTGGACAGGGGGCGAGCTCCTACGAGCAGTACTTC.

The chain combines TRBV18 with TRBJ2-7; a possible D gene is TRBD2 (5 bases). CDR3 length equals 15 residues. Trimming shortened V by 5 bases and J by 6 bases, and 20 bases separated the two germline ends. Per germline, CDR1 KGHSH and CDR2 LQKENI. CDR3 region: CASSENRRGLSEQYF. In DNA, the CDR3 is TGTGCCAGCTCAGAGAATCGGCGAGGGCTCAGCGAGCAGTACTTC.

The chain couples TRBV9 to TRBJ1-2; TRBD1 might be the D (5 bases). CDR3 length: 13 residues. Trimming took off 3 bases at V and 2 bases at J, with 8 bases between the two ends. Germline loops: CDR1 SGDLS, CDR2 YYNGEE. The CDR3 bases are TGTGCCAGCAGCGCCGGGGGGAACTATGGCTACACCTTC. Protein product: CASSAGGNYGYTF.